This T cell receptor beta chain comes out of a study of blood T cell repertoires in COVID-19. Repertoires were generated with immunoSEQ multiplex PCR, while TCRdb's copy carries only in-frame clones and drops some. The table includes around 120,000 clones, roughly 90% detected once. V was shortened by 0 bases and J by 2 bases, with 11 bases between the two germline ends. This CDR3 contains 14 residues. Germline values: CDR1 GTSNPN, CDR2 SVGIG (reference sequence). Sequenced sample: peripheral blood. The rearrangement uses TRBV30 and TRBJ2-7; D may be TRBD2 (6 bases). This TCR was sampled from a woman aged 55 to 70 with COVID-19, enrolled during active disease. DNA for the CDR3: TGTGCCTGGAGTGTACCGGGGGACCCCTACGAGCAGTACTTC. As protein: CAWSVPGDPYEQYF. Variable domain in full (rest from reference TRBV30 and TRBJ2-7): SQTIHQWPATLVQPVGSPLSLECTVEGTSNPNLYWYRQAAGRGLQLLFYSVGIGQISSEVPQNLSASRPQDRQFILSSKKLLLSDSGFYLCAWSVPGDPYEQYFGPGTRLTVT.